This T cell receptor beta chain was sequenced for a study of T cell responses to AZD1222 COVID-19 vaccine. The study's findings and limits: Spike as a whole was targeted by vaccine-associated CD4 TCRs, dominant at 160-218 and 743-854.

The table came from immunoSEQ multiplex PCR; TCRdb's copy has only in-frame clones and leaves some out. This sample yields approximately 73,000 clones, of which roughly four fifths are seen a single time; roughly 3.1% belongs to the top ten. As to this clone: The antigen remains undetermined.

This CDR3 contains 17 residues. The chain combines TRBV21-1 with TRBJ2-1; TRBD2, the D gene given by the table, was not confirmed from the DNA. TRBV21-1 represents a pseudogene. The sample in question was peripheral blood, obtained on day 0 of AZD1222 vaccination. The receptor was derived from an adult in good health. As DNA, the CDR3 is TGTGCCAGCAGCAAAGGCGCCATAGCGGGAGGGGACAATGAGCAGTTCTTC. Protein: CASSKGAIAGGDNEQFF.